This is a list of T cell receptor beta chains from one sample in a study of blood T cell repertoires in COVID-19. The repertoire was sequenced with immunoSEQ multiplex PCR; TCRdb's copy has only in-frame clones and lacks some. The table records tens of thousands of clones, about four fifths of them present only once. Sequencing was performed on peripheral blood. Every receptor here comes from a woman in her sixties or seventies with acute or convalescent COVID-19. Each CDR3 is given with its conserved first and last residue. The order of the fields is CDR3 length, J gene, V gene, CDR3 protein.

len: 19; j_gene: TRBJ2-3; v_gene: TRBV4-2; CDR3aa: CASSQLGTSGGASTDTQYF
len: 13; j_gene: TRBJ1-2; v_gene: TRBV18; CDR3aa: CASSPDRGYGYTF
len: 14; j_gene: TRBJ2-7; v_gene: TRBV5-6; CDR3aa: CASTLTGPRYEQYF
len: 15; j_gene: TRBJ2-7; v_gene: TRBV18; CDR3aa: CASSPRQRPVYEQYF
len: 15; j_gene: TRBJ1-6; v_gene: TRBV19; CDR3aa: CASRTTGGGNSPLHF
len: 18; j_gene: TRBJ1-4; v_gene: TRBV10-3; CDR3aa: CATRPRDRGESTNEKLFF
len: 16; j_gene: TRBJ1-1; v_gene: TRBV6-1; CDR3aa: CASSEARVSWDIEAFF
len: 16; j_gene: TRBJ2-1; v_gene: TRBV2; CDR3aa: CASSPIGDRGHNEQFF
len: 13; j_gene: TRBJ2-3; v_gene: TRBV2; CDR3aa: CASSRDRGYTQYF
len: 13; j_gene: TRBJ1-2; v_gene: TRBV5-6; CDR3aa: CASSRDVIRGYTF